One and the same sample provided the 27 T cell receptor beta chains below, sequenced in a study of blood T cell repertoires in COVID-19. The repertoire was sequenced with immunoSEQ multiplex PCR; TCRdb's copy has only in-frame clones and lacks some. There are 35,000 to 50,000 clones in the sample; 84% occur only once, and roughly 15% lies in the top ten. Sequencing used peripheral blood. These receptors all come from a man aged 45 to 65 with active or convalescent COVID-19.

The chain combines TRBV27 with TRBJ1-5; a possible D gene is TRBD1 (5 bases). Germline V gene sequence: CDR1 MNHEY, CDR2 SMNVEV (reference sequence). The CDR3 runs to 16 residues. V lost 6 bases to trimming and J lost 3 bases, with 18 bases between them. CDR3: CASRDTGERINQPQHF. CDR3 DNA sequence: TGTGCCAGCAGGGATACGGGGGAGAGGATCAATCAGCCCCAGCATTTT.

The rearrangement links TRBV2 to TRBJ2-3; D is perhaps TRBD2 (5 bases). CDR1 is SNHLY, CDR2 FYNNEI, per germline. This CDR3 has 13 residues. V dropped 7 bases and J dropped 0 bases, with 8 bases sitting between them. The CDR3 loop reads CASIGDSTDTQYF. For the CDR3, the DNA is TGTGCCAGCATCGGGGATAGCACAGATACGCAGTATTTT.

CDR3 loop: CSVHRAPRGRYQPQHF. The CDR3 DNA follows: TGCAGCGTCCACCGTGCTCCCAGGGGAAGGTATCAGCCCCAGCATTTT. V gene TRBV29-1 combines with J gene TRBJ1-5; TRBD1 is a possible D gene (6 bases). CDR1 and CDR2 (germline): SQVTM, ANQGSEA. The CDR3 extends over 16 amino acids. V dropped 6 bases and J dropped 5 bases, with 23 bases sitting between them.

This chain uses TRBV9 with TRBJ2-3, with D perhaps TRBD1 (6 bases). This CDR3 has 15 amino acids. Between the trimmed V and J ends, which lost 0 bases and 0 bases, there was a span of 8 bases. Germline assignment: CDR1 SGDLS and CDR2 YYNGEE. The CDR3 protein is CASSVVTGSTDTQYF. CDR3 coding DNA: TGTGCCAGCAGCGTAGTAACAGGGAGCACAGATACGCAGTATTTT.

The genes are TRBV20-1 and TRBJ1-2, with D uncertain. Germline CDR1 reads DFQATT; CDR2 reads SNEGSKA (reference sequence). V lost 7 bases and J lost 3, with 9 bases in between. The CDR3 is made up of 11 amino acids. The CDR3 nucleotides read TGCAGTGGCAACGGAGACTATGGCTACACCTTC. It translates to CSGNGDYGYTF.

The rearrangement uses TRBV20-1 and TRBJ2-7; possible D gene TRBD2, 7 bases. The germline V and J ends were trimmed by 3 bases and 3 bases, with 18 bases remaining between them. This CDR3 is built from 15 residues. Looked up from germline, CDR1 is DFQATT and CDR2 is SNEGSKA (reference sequence). DNA of the CDR3: TGCAGTGCTAGTTCACCCCGGGGGGCCAGCTACGAGCAGTACTTC. Amino acids: CSASSPRGASYEQYF.

The chain joins TRBV28 to TRBJ1-4; possible D gene TRBD1, 6 bases. Germline V gene data show CDR1 as MDHEN and CDR2 as SYDVKM. V was trimmed by 6 bases and J by 5 bases, leaving 13 bases between them. The CDR3 extends over 14 amino acids. CDR3 nucleotide sequence: TGTGCCAGCAGCCCTCCAGGGACAAATGAAAAACTGTTTTTT. Translating gives CASSPPGTNEKLFF.

V is TRBV19 and J is TRBJ1-1; no clear D gene. Trimming stripped 3 bases from V and 5 bases from J, with 7 bases between. Germline V lookup: CDR1 LNHDA, CDR2 SQIVND (reference sequence). The CDR3 spans 12 residues. The CDR3 DNA follows: TGTGCCAGTAGTATCGGGAAGACTGAAGCTTTCTTT. Translating it yields CASSIGKTEAFF.

V is TRBV9 and J is TRBJ2-5; 11 bases map to TRBD2. V lost 4 bases and J lost 2; bases outside the gene matches: 10. The CDR3 has 17 residues. Per germline, CDR1 SGDLS and CDR2 YYNGEE. The DNA of the CDR3 is TGTGCCAGCAGCCCCCATAATCTAGCGGGGGGACAAGAGACCCAGTACTTC. Its protein product is CASSPHNLAGGQETQYF. Complete variable domain (other parts from reference TRBV9 and TRBJ2-5): DSGVTQTPKHLITATGQRVTLRCSPRSGDLSVYWYQQSLDQGLQFLIQYYNGEERAKGNILERFSAQQFPDLHSELNLSSLELGDSALYFCASSPHNLAGGQETQYFGPGTRLLVL.

CDR3 nucleotides: TGTGCCAGCAGCTCCTCAGTGTCCTCTGGAAACACCATATATTTT. Protein: CASSSSVSSGNTIYF. The rearrangement links TRBV5-4 to TRBJ1-3; D gene ambiguous. CDR1 SGHNT and CDR2 YYREEE come from the germline V gene (reference sequence). V lost 3 bases and J lost 0, with 10 bases in between. There are 15 residues in the CDR3.

This clone is judged medium-sized. The J gene is TRBJ1-4, the V gene TRBV4-1, with 10 bases lining up with TRBD1. After removal of 4 bases from V and 8 bases from J, the junction contained 4 bases not matched to a gene. Germline CDR1 is MGHRA and CDR2 is YSYEKL. This CDR3 comprises 14 residues. CDR3 nucleotide sequence: TGCGCCAGCAGCCGGGACAGGGGATCCGAAAAACTGTTTTTT. Its protein is CASSRDRGSEKLFF.

The rearrangement links TRBV11-2 to TRBJ1-1; D is ambiguous. The length of the CDR3 is 15 residues. Trimming took off 5 bases at V and 1 base at J, with 14 bases between the two ends. CDR1 and CDR2 from the germline V gene are SGHAT and FQNNGV. CDR3 in amino acids: CASSLRAGTNTEAFF. The CDR3 bases are TGTGCCAGCAGCCTTCGTGCGGGTACGAACACTGAAGCTTTCTTT.

This clone occurred once. The chain uses TRBV2 and TRBJ2-1; 11 bases are a match to TRBD1. The trim removed 6 bases at V and 7 bases at J, leaving 8 bases unmatched. CDR3 size: 15 residues. Germline lookup yields CDR1 SNHLY and CDR2 FYNNEI. For the CDR3, the DNA is TGTGCCAGCAGCGCCGGGACAGGGGGTAGAAATGAGCAGTTCTTC. Protein sequence: CASSAGTGGRNEQFF.

This chain connects TRBV7-9 to TRBJ1-1; weak D call: TRBD1 (5 bases). This CDR3 is built from 13 residues. The germline gives CDR1 SEHNR, CDR2 FQNEAQ (reference sequence). The V and J ends lost 5 bases and 1 base respectively, with 8 bases between them. CDR3: CASSLTGNTEAFF. The CDR3 DNA is TGTGCCAGCAGCCTCACAGGGAACACTGAAGCTTTCTTT.

This clone appeared a few times. This rearrangement joins TRBV11-2 to TRBJ1-3, with 11 bases lining up with TRBD1. The CDR3 runs 17 residues. Germline-derived CDR1 and CDR2 are SGHAT and FQNNGV. V lost 5 bases, J lost 4 bases, and 10 bases stayed unmatched. The CDR3 protein is CASSPRDRGSIGNTIYF. In DNA, the CDR3 is TGTGCCAGCAGCCCGAGGGACAGGGGGTCAATCGGAAACACCATATATTTT.

This CDR3 is CASSAGLAGGLNTQYF. For the CDR3, the DNA is TGTGCCAGCAGCGCGGGACTAGCGGGGGGGCTAAATACGCAGTATTTT. This chain uses TRBV2 with TRBJ2-3; 16 nucleotides align to TRBD2. There are 16 residues in the CDR3. The germline gives CDR1 SNHLY, CDR2 FYNNEI. With V trimmed by 6 bases and J by 7 bases, 7 bases remained unmatched.

This clone came up a few times. The CDR3 reads CASSRQERSSYNSPLHF. CDR3 DNA: TGCGCCAGCAGTAGACAGGAACGGAGCTCCTATAATTCACCCCTCCACTTT. The V gene is TRBV5-1, the J gene TRBJ1-6, with D possibly TRBD1 on 6 matching bases. Trimming removed 5 bases from V and 0 bases from J, with 15 bases in between. The CDR3 covers 17 residues. Germline CDR1 SGHRS, CDR2 YFSETQ.

The J gene is TRBJ2-3, the V gene TRBV6-5, with TRBD2 matching 13 bases. The germline V gene has CDR1 MNHEY and CDR2 SVGAGI. The CDR3 runs 15 residues. J gave up 3 bases and V 6 bases, and 3 bases lay outside the gene matches. The CDR3 nucleotides read TGTGCCAGCAGAGGGACTAGCGGGGCGACAGATACGCAGTATTTT. Residues: CASRGTSGATDTQYF.

This sequence joins TRBV27 and TRBJ2-5; 9 bases align to TRBD1. J gave up 4 bases and V 5 bases, and 11 bases lay outside the gene matches. CDR3 length: 16 amino acids. Germline V lookup: CDR1 MNHEY, CDR2 SMNVEV (reference sequence). DNA for the CDR3: TGTGCCAGCAGTCCGGCAACAGGGGGCGGGCGAGAGACCCAGTACTTC. Residues: CASSPATGGGRETQYF.

V is TRBV29-1 and J is TRBJ2-7; TRBD1 aligns across 8 bases. The CDR3 spans 13 residues. The V and J ends lost 1 base and 2 bases, in that order; junction bases with no gene match: 1. In germline, CDR1 is SQVTM, CDR2 ANQGSEA. In nucleotides, the CDR3 is TGCAGCGTTGAAGGGACAGGGACCTACGAGCAGTACTTC. It is translated as CSVEGTGTYEQYF.

The chain links TRBV12-5 to TRBJ2-3; 10 nucleotides agree with TRBD1. The CDR3 length is 16 residues. Germline trimming cut 3 bases from V and 4 bases from J; bases unmatched to any gene: 7. Germline CDR1 LGHNT, CDR2 FRNRAP. The CDR3 nucleotides read TGTGCTAGTGGTTTTTTGGGACAGGGGTTATCAGATACGCAGTATTTT. As protein: CASGFLGQGLSDTQYF.

The V gene is TRBV10-3, the J gene TRBJ2-2; D may be TRBD2 (6 bases). The CDR3 loop spans 14 amino acids. V lost 11 bases and J lost 3, with 16 bases in between. Germline V gives CDR1 ENHRY, CDR2 SYGVKD. The CDR3 DNA is TGTGCCTCCCAAGGGCTAGCGTACACCGGGGAGCTGTTTTTT. Its translation is CASQGLAYTGELFF.

This chain links TRBV11-2 with TRBJ2-1; D perhaps matches TRBD1 (6 bases). This CDR3 is built from 17 residues. Germline V gene sequence: CDR1 SGHAT, CDR2 FQNNGV. Trimming took 0 bases from V and 9 from J, leaving 21 bases between them. This chain's CDR3 is CASSLDRDTLSVPEQFF. In DNA form, the CDR3 reads TGTGCCAGCAGCTTAGACCGGGACACATTGTCGGTACCTGAGCAGTTCTTC. The complete variable domain, with remaining parts taken from reference TRBV11-2 and TRBJ2-1, reads EAGVAQSPRYKIIEKRQSVAFWCNPISGHATLYWYQQILGQGPKLLIQFQNNGVVDDSQLPKDRFSAERLKGVDSTLKIQPAKLEDSAVYLCASSLDRDTLSVPEQFFGPGTRLTVL.

Here the CDR3 DNA reads TGTGCCTGGACCCGCGCTGGCGAGCAGTACTTC. Its protein product is CAWTRAGEQYF. The chain couples TRBV30 to TRBJ2-7; unclear D gene. V was shortened by 4 bases and J by 6 bases, with 10 bases between the two germline ends. The CDR3 extends over 11 amino acids. Germline-derived CDR1 and CDR2 are GTSNPN and SVGIG (reference sequence).

V gene TRBV7-8 combines with J gene TRBJ1-1, with D tentatively TRBD1 (6 bases). The germline V gene has CDR1 SGHVS and CDR2 FQNEAQ. This CDR3 spans 16 amino acids. Between the trimmed V and J ends, which lost 5 bases and 4 bases, there was a span of 20 bases. For the CDR3, the DNA is TGTGCCAGCAGCCGCCGTACACAGGGAAAGGGCACTGAAGCTTTCTTT. Protein: CASSRRTQGKGTEAFF.

The chain carries TRBV7-8 and TRBJ1-4; 7 positions agree with TRBD1. Germline V gives CDR1 SGHVS, CDR2 FQNEAQ. V lost 5 bases to trimming and J lost 0 bases; unmatched junction nucleotides: 9. This CDR3 comprises 17 residues. CDR3 region: CASSLRTGTATNEKLFF. The CDR3 nucleotides read TGTGCCAGCAGCCTTAGGACCGGGACAGCAACTAATGAAAAACTGTTTTTT.

This chain connects TRBV2 to TRBJ2-2; no reliable D call. The CDR3 is 15 residues long. V dropped 6 bases and J dropped 3 bases, with 14 bases sitting between them. Per the germline V gene, CDR1 is SNHLY and CDR2 is FYNNEI. CDR3 bases: TGTGCCAGCAGGTCGGTCGCGGTGGACACCGGGGAGCTGTTTTTT. Its translation: CASRSVAVDTGELFF.